Sequencing of this TCR beta chain was carried out in a study of neurological immune-mediated disorders. Only a few counts were recorded for this clonotype. The CDR3 has 13 residues. Germline V CDR1 and CDR2: MGHRA, YSYEKL. The V gene lost 4 bases and the J gene lost 3 bases, with 10 bases spanning the gap. With 10-nucleotide random UMIs, 5'RACE was used to make the cDNA. TCRdb called the 5' RACE reads again in MiXCR, with one record for every CDR3 protein. The table lists 15,000 to 20,000 distinct CDR3 sequences, around a quarter of them singletons. Sequenced sample: PBMCs. V and J are TRBV4-1 and TRBJ2-7; D is possibly TRBD2 (5 bases). The TCR originated in a man aged 45-60 years with HTLV-1-associated myelopathy (HAM/TSP). The CDR3 region has the DNA TGCGCCAGCAGCCGCGGGCCGGACTACGAGCAGTACTTC. This translates into CASSRGPDYEQYF.